This TCR beta chain appears in the sequencing data of a study of early T cells in non-severe SARS-CoV-2 infection. The overall study: RNA in bulk from unsorted whole blood was sequenced, and chains were unpaired.

There are 16 residues in the CDR3. V lost 3 bases and J 5 bases, leaving 17 bases between the germline ends. Germline V gives CDR1 KGHSH, CDR2 LQKENI. Separate cDNA molecules each had unique molecular identifiers attached to them. TCRdb re-derived calls from the 5' RACE reads in MiXCR, one entry per CDR3 protein. In the table there are roughly 100,000 distinct CDR3 sequences, more than 10% of which are singletons. This clonotype showed up just a few times. Its specificity is not known. Overall study results and limits: Using VDJdb, the matching emphasized anti-spike CD8 responses while missing private and CD4 specificities.

This specimen was whole blood, taken at baseline. The J gene is TRBJ1-5, the V gene TRBV18; possible D gene TRBD1, 5 bases. The TCR was taken from an adult who was a healthcare worker with PCR-confirmed SARS-CoV-2 infection or an uninfected control (not recorded which). Written as DNA, the CDR3 is TGTGCCAGCTCACCTCAAACGATGGGGGTTTATCAGCCCCAGCATTTT. It specifies CASSPQTMGVYQPQHF.